This TCR beta chain appears in the sequencing data of a study of cytomegalovirus exposure and HLA in healthy donors. Study observations and caveats: Likely technical artifact: a cluster of highly shared sequence variants.

Remarks on this clone: Its matching antigen is unknown.

The V end was cut by 2 bases, the J end by 5 bases, with 10 bases between. Germline V gives CDR1 GTSNPN, CDR2 SVGIG (reference sequence). This CDR3 has 12 amino acids. PCR used 60 Vbeta primers and 13 Jbeta primers. Here immunoSEQ multiplex PCR was the method, and the copy in TCRdb shows in-frame clones only, minus some. The sample includes some 60,000 clones, around 82% of them seen just once. Sequenced material: PBMCs. The chain carries TRBV30 and TRBJ2-7; D is ambiguous. This clonotype was sampled from a male donor in good health and CMV-seronegative. In nucleotides, the CDR3 is TGTGCCTGGAGTTTAACAAGTAACGAGCAGTACTTC. Its protein product is CAWSLTSNEQYF.